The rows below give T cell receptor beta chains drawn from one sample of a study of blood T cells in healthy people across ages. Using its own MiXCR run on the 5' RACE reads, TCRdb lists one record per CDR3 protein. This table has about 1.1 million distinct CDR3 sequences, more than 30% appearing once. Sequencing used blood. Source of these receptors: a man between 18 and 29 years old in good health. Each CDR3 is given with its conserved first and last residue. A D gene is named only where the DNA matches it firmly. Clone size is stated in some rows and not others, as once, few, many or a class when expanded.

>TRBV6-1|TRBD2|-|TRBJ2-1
TGTGCCAGCCAACCGGGACTAGCCAACAATGAGCAGTTCTTC
CASQPGLANNEQFF
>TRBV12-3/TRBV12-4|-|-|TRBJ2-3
TGTGCCAGCAGGGGTCAAGAGAGCACAGATACGGAATATTTT
CASRGQESTDTEYF
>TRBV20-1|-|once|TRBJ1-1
TGCAGTGCTAGAAGAACCGAAATCAACACTGAAGCTTTCTTT
CSARRTEINTEAFF
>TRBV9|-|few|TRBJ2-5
TGTGCCAGCAGCCGTCTTGGACAGCCTGGGGAGACCCAGTACTTC
CASSRLGQPGETQYF
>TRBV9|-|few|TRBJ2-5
TGTGCCAGCAGCGGCGAAAGCCACGGGGAGACCCAGTACTTC
CASSGESHGETQYF
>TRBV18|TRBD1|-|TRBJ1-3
TGTGCCAGCTCACCAGAACCGGGACAGAGCTCTGGAAACACCATATATTTT
CASSPEPGQSSGNTIYF
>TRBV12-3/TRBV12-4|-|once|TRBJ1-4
TGTGCCAGCAGTCATCAGGGGCTGGGTTCGACTAATGAAAAACTGTTTTTT
CASSHQGLGSTNEKLFF
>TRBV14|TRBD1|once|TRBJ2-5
TGTGCCAGCAGCCAAGATAAGGACAGGGTTGGGCAGACCCTGTACTTC
CASSQDKDRVGQTLYF
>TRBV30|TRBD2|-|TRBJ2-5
TGTGCCTGGAGTCGACTAGCGGGGGCCCTCCAAGAGACCCAGTACTTC
CAWSRLAGALQETQYF
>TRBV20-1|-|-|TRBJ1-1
TGCAGTGGGGTTAGGGGCACTGAAGCTTTCTTT
CSGVRGTEAFF
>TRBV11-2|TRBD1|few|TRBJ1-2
TGTGCCAGCAGCGATCCGAACCGGGACAGGGCCCCTCACGGCTACACCTTC
CASSDPNRDRAPHGYTF
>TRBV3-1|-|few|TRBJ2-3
TGTGCCAGCAGCCAATCGGGAGAACTCACAGATACGCAGTATTTT
CASSQSGELTDTQYF
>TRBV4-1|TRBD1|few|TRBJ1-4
TGCGCCAGCAGCCAAGGCCGAGACAGGGTTGAAAAACTGTTTTTT
CASSQGRDRVEKLFF
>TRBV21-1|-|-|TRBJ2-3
TGTGCCAGCAGCAAGGCCAAGAGGGCAGATACGCAGTATTTT
CASSKAKRADTQYF
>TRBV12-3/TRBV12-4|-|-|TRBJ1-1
TGTGCCAGCAGTTTAAAGGCAGACACTGAAGCTTTCTTT
CASSLKADTEAFF
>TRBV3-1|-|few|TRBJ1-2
TGTGCCAGCAGCCAAGATCTGGCCGGGCTTGGGGGCTACACCTTC
CASSQDLAGLGGYTF
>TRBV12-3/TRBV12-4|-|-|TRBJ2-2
TGTGCCAGCAGTTTGGGAGGGGGACCCGGGGAGCTGTTTTTT
CASSLGGGPGELFF
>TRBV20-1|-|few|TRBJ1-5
TGCAGTGCTACAACCGATAGCAATCAGCCCCAGCATTTT
CSATTDSNQPQHF
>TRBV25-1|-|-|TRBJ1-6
TGTGCCAGCAGTGTACCGGATTCACCCCTCCACTTT
CASSVPDSPLHF
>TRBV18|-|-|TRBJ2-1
TGTGCCAGCTCCCTTACAGAGACCTACAATGAGCAGTTCTTC
CASSLTETYNEQFF
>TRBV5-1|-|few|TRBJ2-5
TGCGCCAGCAGCTTGTACGGGACCGAAGAAGAGACCCAGTACTTC
CASSLYGTEEETQYF
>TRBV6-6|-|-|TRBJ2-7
TGTGCCAGCAGTTACTCCCAGGGGCAGGGATACGAGCAGTACTTC
CASSYSQGQGYEQYF
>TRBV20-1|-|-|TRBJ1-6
TGCAGTGCTAGAGATGATTTACGGGGTTATAATTCACCCCTCCACTTT
CSARDDLRGYNSPLHF
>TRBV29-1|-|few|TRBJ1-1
TGCAGCGTTCCCCTCCTAGCGACGGCCGGGGTGACTGAAGCTTTCTTT
CSVPLLATAGVTEAFF
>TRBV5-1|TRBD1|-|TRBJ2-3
TGCGCCAGCAGCTTGGGACCGACAGGGAGCGCAGATACGCAGTATTTT
CASSLGPTGSADTQYF
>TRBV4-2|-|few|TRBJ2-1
TGTGCCAGCAGCCAAGATCGGCAGGGCTCCTACAATGAGCAGTTCTTC
CASSQDRQGSYNEQFF
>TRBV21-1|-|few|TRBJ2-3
-
CASSKIGQGASVAYGTDTQYF
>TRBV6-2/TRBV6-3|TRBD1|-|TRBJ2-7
TGTGCCAGCAACCAACCGGTGCGAAGGGGGCTTACCTACGAGCAGTACTTC
CASNQPVRRGLTYEQYF
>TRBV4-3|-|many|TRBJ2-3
TGCGCCAGCAGCCAAGATCCGTCTGCGAGCAATACGCAGTATTTT
CASSQDPSASNTQYF
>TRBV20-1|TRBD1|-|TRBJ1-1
TGCAGTGCTAGAGTCCCGACAGGGACGAACACTGAAGCTTTCTTT
CSARVPTGTNTEAFF
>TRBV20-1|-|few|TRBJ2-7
TGCAGTGCTAGAGATGAGGGGGGCTCCTACGAGCAGTACTTC
CSARDEGGSYEQYF
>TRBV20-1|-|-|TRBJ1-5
TGCAGTGCCCCGACAGGAATTAATCAGCCCCAGCATTTT
CSAPTGINQPQHF
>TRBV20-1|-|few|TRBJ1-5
TGCAGTGCTAGAGTATTATCGGATGCGCAGCCCCAGCATTTT
CSARVLSDAQPQHF
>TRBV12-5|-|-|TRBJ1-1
TGTGCTAGTGCCCAACCGAGGGGCACTGAAGCTTTCTTT
CASAQPRGTEAFF
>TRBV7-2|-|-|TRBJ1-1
TGTGCCAGCGGGACCCGGGGCAGGGGATTATCAGGACGGGCTTTCTTT
CASGTRGRGLSGRAFF
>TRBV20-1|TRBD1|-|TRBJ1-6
TGCAGTGCTGATAACCGGGACAGGGACTTTTCACCCCTCCACTTT
CSADNRDRDFSPLHF
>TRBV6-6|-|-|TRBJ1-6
TGTGCCAGCAGTTACCGGACAGAGGGTTCACCCCTCCACTTT
CASSYRTEGSPLHF
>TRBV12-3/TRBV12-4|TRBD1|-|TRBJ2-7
TGTGCCAGCAGCCCGACAGGGGGCGCAGACAATGAGCAGTACTTC
CASSPTGGADNEQYF
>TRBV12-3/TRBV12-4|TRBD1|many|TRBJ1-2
TGTGCCAGCAGTTTCGACAGGGGCGATGGCTACACCTTC
CASSFDRGDGYTF
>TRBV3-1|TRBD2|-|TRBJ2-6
TGTGCCAGCAGCCGAACCGGGACTATACTCTCTGGGGCCAACGTCCTGACTTTC
CASSRTGTILSGANVLTF
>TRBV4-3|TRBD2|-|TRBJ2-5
TGCGCCAGCAGTCCACTAGCGGGGGGTTTAGGAGAGACCCAGTACTTC
CASSPLAGGLGETQYF
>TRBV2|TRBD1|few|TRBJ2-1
TGTGCCAGCAATGGGGACAGTGACAATGAGCAGTTCTTC
CASNGDSDNEQFF
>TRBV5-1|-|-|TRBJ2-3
TGCGCCAGCAGCCAGGAGAGACCGAGCACAGATACGCCGTATTTT
CASSQERPSTDTPYF
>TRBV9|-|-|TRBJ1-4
TGTGCCAGCAGCGTAGAGGGAGGAGGCAATGGAAAACTGTTTTTT
CASSVEGGGNGKLFF
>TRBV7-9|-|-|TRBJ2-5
TGTGCCAGCAGCTTAATCAGGGTTAAGGGTGACGATGAGCAGTACTTC
CASSLIRVKGDDEQYF
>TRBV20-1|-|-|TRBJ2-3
TGCAGTGCTAGATTGGTAGCGTGGGATACGCAGTATTTT
CSARLVAWDTQYF
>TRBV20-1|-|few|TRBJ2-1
TGCAGTGCTCAGGGGGGCTCCTACAATGAGCAGTTCTTC
CSAQGGSYNEQFF
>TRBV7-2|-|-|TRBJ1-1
TGTGCCAGCAGGTTATCCCCAGCCCGGGGGGAAACTGAAGCTTTCTTT
CASRLSPARGETEAFF
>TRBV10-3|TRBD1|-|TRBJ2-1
TGTGCCATCAGCTCTCGGACAGGGGCTGGCTGCAATGAGCAGTTCTTC
CAISSRTGAGCNEQFF
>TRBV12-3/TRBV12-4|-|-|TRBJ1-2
TGTGCCAGCAGCAGCCGGGACATCTCTGGCTACACCTTC
CASSSRDISGYTF
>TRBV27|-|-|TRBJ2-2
TGTGCCAGCACCCGGGGCACCGGGGAGCTGTTTTTT
CASTRGTGELFF
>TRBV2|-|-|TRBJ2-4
TGTGCCGCCGGCCAGGGCGAGGCCAAAAACATTCAGTACTTC
CAAGQGEAKNIQYF
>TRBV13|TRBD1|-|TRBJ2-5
TGTGCCAGCAGCTTACAGGGGGCAAGGAATGAGCAGTACTTC
CASSLQGARNEQYF